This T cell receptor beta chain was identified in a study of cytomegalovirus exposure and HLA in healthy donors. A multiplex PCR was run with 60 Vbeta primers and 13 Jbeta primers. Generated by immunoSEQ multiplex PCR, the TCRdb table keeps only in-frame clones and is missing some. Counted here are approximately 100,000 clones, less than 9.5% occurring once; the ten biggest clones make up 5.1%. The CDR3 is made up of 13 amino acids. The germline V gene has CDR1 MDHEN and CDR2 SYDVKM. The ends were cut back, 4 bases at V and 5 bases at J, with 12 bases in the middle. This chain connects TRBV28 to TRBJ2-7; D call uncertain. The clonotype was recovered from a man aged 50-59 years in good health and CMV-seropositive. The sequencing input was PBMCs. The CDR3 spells CASSSHGSHEQYF. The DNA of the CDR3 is TGTGCCAGCAGTTCCCACGGGTCCCACGAGCAGTACTTC.